This paragraph covers one T cell receptor (beta chain) sequence. The data were produced by immunoSEQ multiplex PCR, yet TCRdb's version contains in-frame clones alone and is incomplete. The table has about 180,000 clones, 90% seen once. The sample belongs to a study of control samples from healthy donors and cancer patients. V was pared by 1 base and J by 8 bases, with 23 bases between. The CDR3 is 17 residues long. Germline loops: CDR1 MGHRA, CDR2 YSYEKL. The chain recombines TRBV4-1 with TRBJ1-2; D perhaps matches TRBD1 (5 bases). This clonotype was obtained from a woman between 50 and 59 years old in good health. The sample taken for sequencing was blood. The CDR3 coding sequence is TGCGCCAGCAGCCAAGTCGGGCAGGGACCCCCAGTTAAGGGCTACACCTTC. It codes for CASSQVGQGPPVKGYTF.